The sequence of this T cell receptor beta chain was determined in a study of blood T cell repertoires in COVID-19. Study as a whole: Nucleic acid was either cDNA or gDNA, and it came from T cells, B-cell-depleted T cells, or PBMCs.

CDR1 and CDR2 from the germline V gene are KGHDR and SFDVKD. V shed 3 bases, J shed 3 bases, and the junction held 4 bases outside the gene matches. The CDR3 is 16 residues long. Cohort 3 recovered donors had two negative PCRs, clearance, or symptom resolution. Clones were read by immunoSEQ multiplex PCR, and TCRdb kept only the in-frame ones, dropping some. This sample carries 150,000 to 200,000 clones, roughly 87% of them seen once, and the ten largest clones take approximately 11%. This chain links TRBV24-1 with TRBJ2-1, with 10 bases lining up with TRBD2. This TCR came from a man between 50 and 59 years old who had recovered from COVID-19. Sequencing input: PBMCs or T cells enriched from blood (not recorded which). The CDR3 spells CATSDLSSGGYNEQFF. The CDR3 region has the DNA TGTGCCACCAGTGATCTCTCTAGCGGGGGCTACAATGAGCAGTTCTTC.